This T cell receptor beta chain stems from a study of control samples from healthy donors and cancer patients. Sequencing was performed with immunoSEQ multiplex PCR; in TCRdb, only in-frame clones are kept and a portion is missing. The sample includes about 60,000 clones, roughly 90% of them seen just once. The V and J ends lost 0 bases and 0 bases respectively, with 6 bases between them. The CDR3 is made up of 15 amino acids. Germline values: CDR1 MNHEY, CDR2 SVGAGI. The receptor was isolated from a middle-aged man with colorectal cancer. The sample was PBMCs. The chain carries TRBV6-5 and TRBJ1-3; unclear D gene. CDR3 nucleotides: TGTGCCAGCAGTTACTCGTTCGGCTCTGGAAACACCATATATTTT. It specifies CASSYSFGSGNTIYF.